The clone carrying this TCR beta chain showed up just a few times. The entry originates in a study of T-cell reconstitution after alpha-beta-depleted transplantation in children. For TCRbeta, the library was prepared with unique molecular identifiers. Each CDR3 protein is one row after TCRdb ran MiXCR on the PCR reads. The data show around 400,000 distinct CDR3 sequences, roughly 10% seen once. Germline trimming cut 2 bases from V and 7 bases from J; bases unmatched to any gene: 6. This CDR3 contains 15 residues. Looked up from germline, CDR1 is SGHRS and CDR2 is YFSETQ. This clonotype originated in a human donor who donated a stem cell graft to a child with acute myeloid leukemia. The sample here was PBMCs from the stem cell graft donor, taken from the stem cell graft. The chain links TRBV5-1 to TRBJ2-2; 9 bases fit TRBD1. The CDR3 is CASSFGDRAGGELFF. The CDR3, as DNA: TGCGCCAGCAGCTTTGGGGACAGGGCCGGCGGGGAGCTGTTTTTT.